One sample yielded the 2 T cell receptor beta chains listed below, sequenced in a study of blood T cell repertoires in COVID-19. TCRdb's table, derived via immunoSEQ multiplex PCR, lists solely in-frame clones and lacks some. The repertoire consists of 330,000 or so clones, with about 87% occurring once and the leading ten covering 1.5% to 2.5%. The sequenced material came from PBMCs or T cells enriched from blood (not recorded which). The receptor source for this set is a man aged 40-49 years in a cohort exposed to, infected with or recovered from COVID-19 (not recorded which).

The chain has TRBV4-1 and TRBJ2-7, with 10 nucleotides matching TRBD2. The CDR3 sequence is 15 residues long. CDR1 and CDR2 from the germline V gene are MGHRA and YSYEKL. Unmatched junction bases numbered 8, after V lost 4 bases and J lost 5 bases. The CDR3 DNA sequence: TGCGCCAGCAGCCCCCTAGCGGGAGTGTATCACGAGCAGTACTTC. It is translated as CASSPLAGVYHEQYF.

The chain's CDR3 is CASSVRDSQEKLFF. The CDR3 DNA follows: TGTGCCAGCAGTGTCCGGGACAGCCAAGAAAAACTGTTTTTT. V and J are TRBV6-4 and TRBJ1-4; the match to TRBD1 covers 7 bases. The CDR3 loop spans 14 amino acids. Trimming cost V 4 bases and J 8 bases; bases outside gene matches: 7. Looked up from germline, CDR1 is MRHNA and CDR2 is SNTAGT.